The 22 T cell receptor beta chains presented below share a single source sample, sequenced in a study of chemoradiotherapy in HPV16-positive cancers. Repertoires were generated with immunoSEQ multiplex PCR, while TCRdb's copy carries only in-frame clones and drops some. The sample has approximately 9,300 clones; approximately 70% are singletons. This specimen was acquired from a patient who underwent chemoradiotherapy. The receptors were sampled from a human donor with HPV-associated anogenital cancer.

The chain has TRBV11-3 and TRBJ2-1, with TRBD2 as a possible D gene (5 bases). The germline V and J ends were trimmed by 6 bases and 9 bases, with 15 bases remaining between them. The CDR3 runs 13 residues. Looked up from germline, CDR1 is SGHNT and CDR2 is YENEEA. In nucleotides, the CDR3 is TGTGCCAGCAGTTACCTAACTAGTGGTGAGCAGTTCTTC. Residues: CASSYLTSGEQFF.

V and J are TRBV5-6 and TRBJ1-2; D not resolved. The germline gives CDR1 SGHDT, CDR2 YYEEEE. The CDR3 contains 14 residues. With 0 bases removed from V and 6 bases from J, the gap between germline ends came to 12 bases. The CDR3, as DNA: TGTGCCAGCAGCTTGGACGTGACGTCCAATGGCTACACCTTC. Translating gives CASSLDVTSNGYTF.

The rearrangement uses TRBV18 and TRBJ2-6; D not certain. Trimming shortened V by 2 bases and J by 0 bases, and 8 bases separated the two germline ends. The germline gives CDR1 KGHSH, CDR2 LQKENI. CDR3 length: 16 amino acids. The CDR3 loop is CASSPRVDSGANVLTF. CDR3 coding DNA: TGTGCCAGCTCACCAAGGGTCGACTCTGGGGCCAACGTCCTGACTTTC.

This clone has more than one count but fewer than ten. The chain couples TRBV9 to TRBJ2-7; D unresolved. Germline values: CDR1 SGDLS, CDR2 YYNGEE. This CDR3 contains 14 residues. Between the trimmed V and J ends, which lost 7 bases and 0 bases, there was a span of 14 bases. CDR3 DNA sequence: TGTGCCAGCGGGGTCTCTAGTAGCTCCTACGAGCAGTACTTC. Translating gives CASGVSSSSYEQYF.

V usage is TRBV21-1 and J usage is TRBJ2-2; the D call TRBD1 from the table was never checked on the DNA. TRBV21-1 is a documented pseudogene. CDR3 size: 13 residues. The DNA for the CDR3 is TGTGCCAGCAGCAGGGGCCCGCCCGGGGAGCTGTTTTTT. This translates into CASSRGPPGELFF.

This CDR3 is CASSLAPGQGGYGYTF. CDR3 nucleotides: TGTGCCAGCAGCTTGGCACCGGGACAGGGGGGCTATGGCTACACCTTC. The V and J genes are TRBV5-6 and TRBJ1-2; 11 bases agree with TRBD1. The germline gives CDR1 SGHDT, CDR2 YYEEEE. The CDR3 extends over 16 amino acids. Trimming took 0 bases from V and 4 from J; bases not matched to a gene: 5.

The CDR3 region is CASSAPTGTDSGNTIYF. The CDR3 DNA reads TGTGCCAGCAGCGCCCCCACCGGGACTGACTCTGGAAACACCATATATTTT. The chain has TRBV9 and TRBJ1-3; weak D call: TRBD1 (5 bases). CDR3 length equals 17 residues. Trimming left V 3 bases short and J 0 bases short, with 16 bases between. Germline V gene sequence: CDR1 SGDLS, CDR2 YYNGEE. Drawing the rest from reference TRBV9 and TRBJ1-3, the complete variable domain is DSGVTQTPKHLITATGQRVTLRCSPRSGDLSVYWYQQSLDQGLQFLIQYYNGEERAKGNILERFSAQQFPDLHSELNLSSLELGDSALYFCASSAPTGTDSGNTIYFGEGSWLTVV.

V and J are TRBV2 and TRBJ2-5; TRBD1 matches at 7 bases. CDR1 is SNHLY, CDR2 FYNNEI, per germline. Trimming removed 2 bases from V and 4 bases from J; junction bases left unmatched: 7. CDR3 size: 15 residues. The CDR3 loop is CASSELIDRAETQYF. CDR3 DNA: TGTGCCAGCAGTGAACTGATCGACAGGGCAGAGACCCAGTACTTC.

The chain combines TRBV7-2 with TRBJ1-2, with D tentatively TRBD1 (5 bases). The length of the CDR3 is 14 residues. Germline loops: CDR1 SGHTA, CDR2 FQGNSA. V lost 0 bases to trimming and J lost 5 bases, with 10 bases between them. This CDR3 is CASSLAQGEYGYTF. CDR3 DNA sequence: TGTGCCAGCAGCTTAGCGCAGGGAGAGTATGGCTACACCTTC.

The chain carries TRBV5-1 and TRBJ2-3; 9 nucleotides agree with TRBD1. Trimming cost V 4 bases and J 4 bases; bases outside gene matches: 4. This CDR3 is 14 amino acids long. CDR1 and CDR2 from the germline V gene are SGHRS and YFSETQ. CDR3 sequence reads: CASSQGQGPDTQYF. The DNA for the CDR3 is TGCGCCAGCAGCCAAGGACAGGGGCCAGATACGCAGTATTTT. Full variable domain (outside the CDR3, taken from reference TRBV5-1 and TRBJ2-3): KAGVTQTPRYLIKTRGQQVTLSCSPISGHRSVSWYQQTPGQGLQFLFEYFSETQRNKGNFPGRFSGRQFSNSRSEMNVSTLELGDSALYLCASSQGQGPDTQYFGPGTRLTVL.

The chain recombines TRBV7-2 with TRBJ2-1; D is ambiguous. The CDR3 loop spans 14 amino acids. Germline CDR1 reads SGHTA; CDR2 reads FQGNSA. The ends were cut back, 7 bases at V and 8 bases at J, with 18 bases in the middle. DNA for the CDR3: TGTGCCAGCACCTGGCCCCCAGCTTTTTATGAGCAGTTCTTC. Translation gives CASTWPPAFYEQFF.

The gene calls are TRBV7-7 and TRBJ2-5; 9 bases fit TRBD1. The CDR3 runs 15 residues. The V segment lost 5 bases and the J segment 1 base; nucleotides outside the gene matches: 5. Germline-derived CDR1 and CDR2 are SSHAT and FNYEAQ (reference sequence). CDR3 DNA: TGTGCCAGCAGCGCCGGGACAGGGTCCCAAGAGACCCAGTACTTC. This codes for CASSAGTGSQETQYF.

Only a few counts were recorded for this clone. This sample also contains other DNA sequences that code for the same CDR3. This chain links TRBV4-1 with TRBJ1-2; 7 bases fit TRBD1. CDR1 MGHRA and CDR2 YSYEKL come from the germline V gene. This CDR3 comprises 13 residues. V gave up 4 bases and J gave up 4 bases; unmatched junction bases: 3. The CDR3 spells CASSPRDSYGYTF. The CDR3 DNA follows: TGCGCCAGCAGCCCACGGGACAGCTATGGCTACACCTTC.

The CDR3 sequence: CASSLWGLYSNQPQHF. The CDR3 DNA reads TGTGCCAGCAGCTTGTGGGGGTTGTATAGCAATCAGCCCCAGCATTTT. This chain uses TRBV5-8 with TRBJ1-5, with TRBD1 as a possible D gene (5 bases). Trimming removed 1 base at V and 0 bases at J, with 11 bases between. The CDR3 is 16 residues long. Germline-derived CDR1 and CDR2 are SGHTS and YDEGEE. The full variable domain, its missing parts supplied by reference TRBV5-8 and TRBJ1-5, is EAGVTQSPTHLIKTRGQQATLRCSPISGHTSVYWYQQALGLGLQFLLWYDEGEERNRGNFPPRFSGRQFPNYSSELNVNALELEDSALYLCASSLWGLYSNQPQHFGDGTRLSIL.

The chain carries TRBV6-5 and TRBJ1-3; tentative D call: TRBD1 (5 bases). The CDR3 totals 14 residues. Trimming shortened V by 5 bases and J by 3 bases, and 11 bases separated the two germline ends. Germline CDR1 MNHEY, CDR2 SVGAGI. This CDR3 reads CASSKAGGGNTIYF. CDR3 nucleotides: TGTGCCAGCAGTAAGGCGGGGGGTGGAAACACCATATATTTT.

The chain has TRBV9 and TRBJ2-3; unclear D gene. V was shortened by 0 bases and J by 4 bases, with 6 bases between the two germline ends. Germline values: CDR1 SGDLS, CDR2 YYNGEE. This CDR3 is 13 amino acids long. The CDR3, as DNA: TGTGCCAGCAGCGTAGACAGCGCAGATACGCAGTATTTT. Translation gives CASSVDSADTQYF.

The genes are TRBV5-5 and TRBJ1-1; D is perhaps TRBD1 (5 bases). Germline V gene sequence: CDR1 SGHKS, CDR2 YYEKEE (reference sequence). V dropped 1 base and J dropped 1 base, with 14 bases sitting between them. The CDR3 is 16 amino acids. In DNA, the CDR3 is TGTGCCAGCAGCTTGAGGGGACTAGCTACGAACACTGAAGCTTTCTTT. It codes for CASSLRGLATNTEAFF.

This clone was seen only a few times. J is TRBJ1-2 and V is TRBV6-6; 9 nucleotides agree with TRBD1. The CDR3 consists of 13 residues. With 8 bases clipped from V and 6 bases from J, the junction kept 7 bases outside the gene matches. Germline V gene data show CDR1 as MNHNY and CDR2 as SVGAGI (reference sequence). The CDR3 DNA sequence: TGTGCCAGCGGAGGCCGGGACAGGGATGGCTACACCTTC. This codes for CASGGRDRDGYTF.

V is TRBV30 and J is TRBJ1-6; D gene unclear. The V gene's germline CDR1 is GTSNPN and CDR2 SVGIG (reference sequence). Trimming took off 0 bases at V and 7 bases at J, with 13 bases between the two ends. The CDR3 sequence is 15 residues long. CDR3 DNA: TGTGCCTGGAGTGTAGACCCAGGTTGGAATTCACCCCTCCACTTT. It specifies CAWSVDPGWNSPLHF.

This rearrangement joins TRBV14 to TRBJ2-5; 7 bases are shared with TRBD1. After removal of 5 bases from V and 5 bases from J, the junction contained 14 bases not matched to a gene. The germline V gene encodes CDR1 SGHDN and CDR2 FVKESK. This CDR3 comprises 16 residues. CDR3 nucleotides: TGTGCCAGCAGCTCACCCTGGACAGGCCGCGGGGAGACCCAGTACTTC. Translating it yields CASSSPWTGRGETQYF.

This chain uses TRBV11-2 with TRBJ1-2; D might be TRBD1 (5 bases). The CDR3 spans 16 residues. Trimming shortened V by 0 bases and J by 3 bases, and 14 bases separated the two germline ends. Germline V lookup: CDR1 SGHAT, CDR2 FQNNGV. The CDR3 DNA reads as TGTGCCAGCAGCTTAGAGGACTCTCCGGGACACTATGGCTACACCTTC. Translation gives CASSLEDSPGHYGYTF. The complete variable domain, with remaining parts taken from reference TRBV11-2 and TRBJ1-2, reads EAGVAQSPRYKIIEKRQSVAFWCNPISGHATLYWYQQILGQGPKLLIQFQNNGVVDDSQLPKDRFSAERLKGVDSTLKIQPAKLEDSAVYLCASSLEDSPGHYGYTFGSGTRLTVV.

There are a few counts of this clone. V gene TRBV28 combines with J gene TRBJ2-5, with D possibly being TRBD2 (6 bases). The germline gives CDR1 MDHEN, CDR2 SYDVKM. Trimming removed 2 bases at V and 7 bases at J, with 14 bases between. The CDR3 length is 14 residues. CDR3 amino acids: CASSLRLALRTQYF. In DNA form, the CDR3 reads TGTGCCAGCAGTTTACGTCTAGCGTTGAGGACCCAGTACTTC.